These T cell receptor beta chains were read from a single sample in a study of blood T cell repertoires in COVID-19. Profiled with immunoSEQ multiplex PCR; TCRdb holds only in-frame clones, not every one. The sample lists just over 15,000 clones, around 81% occurring once. Sequences were obtained from peripheral blood. These receptors all stem from a human donor in a cohort sampled during active COVID-19. Each CDR3 is given with its conserved first and last residue. The D gene is left open where the match is weak. Clone size, where shown, is once, few, many, or a class for clones that have expanded.

size,V,D,J,DNA,CDR3
NA,TRBV27,NA,TRBJ1-5,TGTGCCAGCGATGCGACAGGACAAAATCAGCCCCAGCATTTT,CASDATGQNQPQHF
NA,TRBV5-1,NA,TRBJ1-3,TGCGCCACCACCTCAGATCACGACTCTGGAAACACCATATATTTT,CATTSDHDSGNTIYF
few,TRBV19,NA,TRBJ2-2,TGTGCCAGTAGTATAGCGGGGAGAATCCCCGGGGAGCTGTTTTTT,CASSIAGRIPGELFF
NA,TRBV9,TRBD2,TRBJ2-1,TGTGCCAGCAGCGTAGTGACTAGCGGGAGAACGGGGCAGTTCTTC,CASSVVTSGRTGQFF
NA,TRBV7-2,TRBD1,TRBJ2-5,TGTGCCAGCAGCTTAGACAGGGGTTGGTGGGAGACCCAGTACTTC,CASSLDRGWWETQYF
NA,TRBV7-9,TRBD1,TRBJ1-2,TGTGCCAGCAGCCGGACAGGGGGCAGGAACTATGGCTACACCTTC,CASSRTGGRNYGYTF
NA,TRBV11-2,TRBD2,TRBJ2-5,TGTGCCAGCACCCCGGGTAGCGGGAGTTTACAGACCCAGTACTTC,CASTPGSGSLQTQYF
NA,TRBV2,NA,TRBJ2-3,TGTGCCAGCAGTTTAGACGGAGAACGGCAGTATTTT,CASSLDGERQYF
NA,TRBV28,NA,TRBJ1-5,TGTGCCAGCAGGCGACAAGTAAGCAATCAGCCCCAGCATTTT,CASRRQVSNQPQHF
NA,TRBV12-3/TRBV12-4,TRBD1,TRBJ1-2,TGTGCCAGCACCCCAGGGGGCGGTGGCTACACCTTC,CASTPGGGGYTF
NA,TRBV18,NA,TRBJ2-7,TGTGCCAGCTCACCCAACCCCCCAACAGGGAGCTCCTACGAGCAGTACTTC,CASSPNPPTGSSYEQYF
NA,TRBV29-1,TRBD2,TRBJ2-1,TGCAGCGTTGAGGGGTCAGATCTAGCGGGAGCGATTTACAATGAGCAGTTCTTC,CSVEGSDLAGAIYNEQFF
NA,TRBV6-2/TRBV6-3,TRBD1,TRBJ1-5,TGTGCCAGCAGTTACCTATGGGACAGGGGTGGGAGCAATCAGCCCCAGCATTTT,CASSYLWDRGGSNQPQHF
NA,TRBV10-3,TRBD2,TRBJ2-7,TGTGCCGCCTCCGGGACTAGCGGGAAGAACTACGAGCAGTACTTC,CAASGTSGKNYEQYF
NA,TRBV11-2,TRBD1,TRBJ2-7,TGTGCCAGCAGCCCGATCAGGGGGTCCTCTCCCTCCTACGAGCAGTACTTC,CASSPIRGSSPSYEQYF
NA,TRBV3-1/TRBV3-2,NA,TRBJ2-3,TGTGCCAGCAGCCAAGATCGGAGCACAGATACGCAGTATTTT,CASSQDRSTDTQYF
NA,TRBV24-1,NA,TRBJ2-1,TGTGCCACCAGTGATCTTAGCGGACCCACCTACAATGAGCAGTTCTTC,CATSDLSGPTYNEQFF
NA,TRBV11-3,NA,TRBJ1-1,TGTGCCAGCAGCTCCAGGGGCCGGGGGAACACTGAAGCTTTCTTT,CASSSRGRGNTEAFF
NA,TRBV5-4,TRBD1,TRBJ1-1,TGTGCCAGCAGCTTGGGACAGGGGGCGAGGGGCACTGAAGCTTTCTTT,CASSLGQGARGTEAFF
NA,TRBV9,NA,TRBJ2-6,TGTGCCAGCAGCGTCCAACAGGGCTCTGGGGCCAACGTCCTGACTTTC,CASSVQQGSGANVLTF
NA,TRBV19,NA,TRBJ2-2,TGTGCCAGCGGAACGGGCACCGGGGAGCTGTTTTTT,CASGTGTGELFF
NA,TRBV11-3,TRBD2,TRBJ2-7,TGTGCCAGCAGCCACCGGACTAGCGGGCTGACCTACGAGCAGTACTTC,CASSHRTSGLTYEQYF
NA,TRBV5-1,TRBD2,TRBJ2-5,TGCGCCAGCCTCGGGACTAGCGGGAGCCCGTACCAAGAGACCCAGTACTTC,CASLGTSGSPYQETQYF
NA,TRBV7-9,NA,TRBJ2-1,TGTGCCAGCAGCTCCCCACCGGTCCTACTTGAGCAGTTCTTC,CASSSPPVLLEQFF
NA,TRBV2,NA,TRBJ1-1,TGTGCCAGCAGTGATATAGGTCTAGGTGCTTTCTTT,CASSDIGLGAFF
few,TRBV7-3,TRBD2,TRBJ2-7,TGTGCCAGCAGCCCCCCGTCTAGCGGGGCTAACTACGAGCAGTACTTC,CASSPPSSGANYEQYF
NA,TRBV9,TRBD1,TRBJ1-3,TGTGCCAGCAGCGTAGGGACTCAGGGGGCTGGAAACACCATATATTTT,CASSVGTQGAGNTIYF
NA,TRBV2,NA,TRBJ1-1,TGTGCCAGCAGCACAACCGGGACTTACACTGAAGCTTTCTTT,CASSTTGTYTEAFF